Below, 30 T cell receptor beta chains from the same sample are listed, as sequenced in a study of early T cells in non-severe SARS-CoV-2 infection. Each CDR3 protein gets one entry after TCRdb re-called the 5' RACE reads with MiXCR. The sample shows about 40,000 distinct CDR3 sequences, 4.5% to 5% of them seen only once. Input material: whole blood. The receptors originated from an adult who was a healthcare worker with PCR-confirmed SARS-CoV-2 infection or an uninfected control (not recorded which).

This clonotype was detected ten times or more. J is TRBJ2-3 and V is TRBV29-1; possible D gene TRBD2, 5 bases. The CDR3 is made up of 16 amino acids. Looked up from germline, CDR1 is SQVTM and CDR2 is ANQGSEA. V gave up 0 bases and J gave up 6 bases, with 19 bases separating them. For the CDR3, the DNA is TGCAGCGTTGAAGATACGGGGAAGAGGACGCGGGATACGCAGTATTTT. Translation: CSVEDTGKRTRDTQYF.

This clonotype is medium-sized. The CDR3 DNA follows: TGCAGTGCTAGCCTCCGGGCCGAGACCCAGTACTTC. This gives the protein CSASLRAETQYF. This rearrangement joins TRBV20-1 to TRBJ2-5; D is ambiguous. Trimming pared 3 bases from V and 5 bases from J, leaving 10 bases between. This CDR3 comprises 12 residues. Germline loops: CDR1 DFQATT, CDR2 SNEGSKA (reference sequence).

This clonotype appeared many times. As DNA, the CDR3 is TGTGCCAGCAGCTTATGGGACAGGGGCACTGAAGCTTTCTTT. The encoded protein is CASSLWDRGTEAFF. The rearrangement uses TRBV7-9 and TRBJ1-1; TRBD1 matches at 10 bases. With V trimmed by 2 bases and J by 4 bases, 1 base remained unmatched. From germline, CDR1 is SEHNR and CDR2 FQNEAQ (reference sequence). CDR3 length equals 14 residues.

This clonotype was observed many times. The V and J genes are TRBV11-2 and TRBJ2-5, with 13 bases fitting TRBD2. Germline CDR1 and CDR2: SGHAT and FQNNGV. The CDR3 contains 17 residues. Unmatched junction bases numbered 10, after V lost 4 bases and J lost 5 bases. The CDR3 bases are TGTGCCAGCAGCTCTGTAACTAGCGGGAGGGCCCTCGAGACCCAGTACTTC. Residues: CASSSVTSGRALETQYF.

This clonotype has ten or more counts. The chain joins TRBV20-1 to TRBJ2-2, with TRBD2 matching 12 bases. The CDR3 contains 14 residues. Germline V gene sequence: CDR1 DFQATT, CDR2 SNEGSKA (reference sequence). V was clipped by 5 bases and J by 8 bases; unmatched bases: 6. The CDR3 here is CSALSSGRAGELFF. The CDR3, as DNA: TGCAGTGCTCTCTCTAGCGGGAGGGCTGGGGAGCTGTTTTTT.

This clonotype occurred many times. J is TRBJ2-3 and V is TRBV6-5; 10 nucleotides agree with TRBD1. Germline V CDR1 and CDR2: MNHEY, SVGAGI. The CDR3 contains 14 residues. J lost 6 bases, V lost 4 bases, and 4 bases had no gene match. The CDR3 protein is CASSSTGGLDTQYF. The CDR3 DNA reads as TGTGCCAGCAGTTCGACAGGGGGCTTGGATACGCAGTATTTT.

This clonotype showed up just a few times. For the CDR3, the DNA is TGTGCCAGCAGGGGGACAGGGGGACGATACAATGAGCAGTTCTTC. Its translation is CASRGTGGRYNEQFF. V is TRBV2 and J is TRBJ2-1; 11 bases line up with TRBD1. The CDR3 covers 15 residues. Germline V gives CDR1 SNHLY, CDR2 FYNNEI. The ends lost 6 bases at V and 4 bases at J; junction bases unmatched: 5.

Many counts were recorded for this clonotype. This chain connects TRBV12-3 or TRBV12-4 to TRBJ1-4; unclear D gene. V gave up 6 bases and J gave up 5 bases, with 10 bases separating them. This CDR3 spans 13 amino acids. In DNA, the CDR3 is TGTGCCAGCAGGACACGAAAAAATGAAAAACTGTTTTTT. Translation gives CASRTRKNEKLFF.

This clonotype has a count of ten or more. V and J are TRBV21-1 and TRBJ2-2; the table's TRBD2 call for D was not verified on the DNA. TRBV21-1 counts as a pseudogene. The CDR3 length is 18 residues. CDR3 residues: CASSKAYSSGSNTGELFF. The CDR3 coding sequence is TGTGCCAGCAGCAAAGCCTATTCTAGCGGGAGCAACACCGGGGAGCTGTTTTTT.

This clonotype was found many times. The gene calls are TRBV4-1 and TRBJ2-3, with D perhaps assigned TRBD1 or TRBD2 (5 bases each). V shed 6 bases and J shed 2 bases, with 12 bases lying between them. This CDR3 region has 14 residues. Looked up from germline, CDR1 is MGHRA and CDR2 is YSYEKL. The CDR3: CASRGVGTTDTQYF. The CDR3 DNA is TGCGCCAGCAGAGGGGTAGGGACCACAGATACGCAGTATTTT.

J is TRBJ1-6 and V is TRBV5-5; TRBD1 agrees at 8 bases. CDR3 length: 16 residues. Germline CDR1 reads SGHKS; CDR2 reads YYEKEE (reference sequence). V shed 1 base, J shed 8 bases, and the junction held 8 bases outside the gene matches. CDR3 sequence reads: CASSLKDRALYSPLHF. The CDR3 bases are TGTGCCAGCAGCTTGAAGGACAGGGCCCTCTATTCACCCCTCCACTTT.

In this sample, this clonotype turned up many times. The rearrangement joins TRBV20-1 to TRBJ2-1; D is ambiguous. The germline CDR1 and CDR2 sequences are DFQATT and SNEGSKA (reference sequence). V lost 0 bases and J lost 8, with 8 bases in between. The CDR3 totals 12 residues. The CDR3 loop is CSAREPFYEQFF. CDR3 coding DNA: TGCAGTGCTAGAGAACCTTTCTATGAGCAGTTCTTC.

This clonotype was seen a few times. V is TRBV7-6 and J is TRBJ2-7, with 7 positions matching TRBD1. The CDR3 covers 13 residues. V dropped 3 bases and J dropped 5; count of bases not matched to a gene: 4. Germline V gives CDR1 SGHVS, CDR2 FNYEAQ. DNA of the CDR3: TGTGCCAGCAGCTTCGGGCAGGGGGACGAGCAGTACTTC. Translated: CASSFGQGDEQYF. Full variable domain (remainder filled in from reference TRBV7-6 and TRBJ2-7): GAGVSQSPRYKVTKRGQDVALRCDPISGHVSLYWYRQALGQGPEFLTYFNYEAQQDKSGLPNDRFSAERPEGSISTLTIQRTEQRDSAMYRCASSFGQGDEQYFGPGTRLTVT.

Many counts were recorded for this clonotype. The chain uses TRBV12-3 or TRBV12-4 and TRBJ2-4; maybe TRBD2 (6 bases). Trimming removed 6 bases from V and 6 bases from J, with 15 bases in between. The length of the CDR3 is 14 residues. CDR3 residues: CASRGGLDGNIQYF. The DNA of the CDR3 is TGTGCCAGCAGGGGGGGTTTGGATGGAAACATTCAGTACTTC.

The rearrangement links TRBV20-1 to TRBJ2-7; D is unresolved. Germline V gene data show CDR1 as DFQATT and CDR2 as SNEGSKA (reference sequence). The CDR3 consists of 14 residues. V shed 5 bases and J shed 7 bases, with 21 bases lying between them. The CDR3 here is CSAPPGGSREEQYF. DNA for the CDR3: TGCAGTGCTCCCCCGGGTGGCTCTCGTGAGGAGCAGTACTTC.

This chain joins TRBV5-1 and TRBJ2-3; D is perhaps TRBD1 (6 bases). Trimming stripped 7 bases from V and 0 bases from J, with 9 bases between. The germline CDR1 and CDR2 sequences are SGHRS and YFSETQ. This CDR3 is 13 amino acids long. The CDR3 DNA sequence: TGCGCCAGCGGAGGACAGAGCACAGATACGCAGTATTTT. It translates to CASGGQSTDTQYF.

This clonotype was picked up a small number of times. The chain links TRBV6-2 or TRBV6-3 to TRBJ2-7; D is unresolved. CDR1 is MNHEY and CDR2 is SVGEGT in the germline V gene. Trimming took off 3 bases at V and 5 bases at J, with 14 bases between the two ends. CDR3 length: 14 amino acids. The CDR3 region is CASSYYVQPHEQYF. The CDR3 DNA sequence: TGTGCCAGCAGTTATTACGTGCAACCCCACGAGCAGTACTTC.

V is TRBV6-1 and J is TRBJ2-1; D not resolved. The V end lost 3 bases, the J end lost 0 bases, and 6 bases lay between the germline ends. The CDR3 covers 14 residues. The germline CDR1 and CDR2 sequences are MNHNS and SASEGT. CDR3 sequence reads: CASSDSSSYNEQFF. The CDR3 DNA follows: TGTGCCAGCAGTGATTCTTCCTCCTACAATGAGCAGTTCTTC.

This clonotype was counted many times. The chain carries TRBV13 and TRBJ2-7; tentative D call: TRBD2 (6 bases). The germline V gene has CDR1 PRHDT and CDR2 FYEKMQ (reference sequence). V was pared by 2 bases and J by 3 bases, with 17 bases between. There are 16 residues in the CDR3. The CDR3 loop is CASSLTAAGRGYEQYF. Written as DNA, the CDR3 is TGTGCCAGCAGCTTAACGGCCGCGGGAAGAGGCTACGAGCAGTACTTC.

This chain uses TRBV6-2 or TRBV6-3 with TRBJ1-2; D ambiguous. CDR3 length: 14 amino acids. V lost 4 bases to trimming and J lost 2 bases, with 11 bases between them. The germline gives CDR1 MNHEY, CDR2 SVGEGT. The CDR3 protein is CASSFPPRNYGYTF. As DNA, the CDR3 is TGTGCCAGCAGTTTCCCCCCCCGGAACTATGGCTACACCTTC.

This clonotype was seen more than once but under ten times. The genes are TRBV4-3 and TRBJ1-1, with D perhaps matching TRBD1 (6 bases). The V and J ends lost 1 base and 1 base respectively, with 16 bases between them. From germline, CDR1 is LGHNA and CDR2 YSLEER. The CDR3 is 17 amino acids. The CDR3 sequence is CASSQVRGPTGNTEAFF. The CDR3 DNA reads TGCGCCAGCAGCCAAGTTCGGGGGCCTACAGGGAACACTGAAGCTTTCTTT.

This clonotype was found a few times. CDR3 loop: CASSHTSGMADTQYF. The CDR3 DNA sequence: TGCGCCAGCAGCCACACTAGCGGGATGGCAGATACGCAGTATTTT. The genes are TRBV4-3 and TRBJ2-3, with 10 nucleotides matching TRBD2. CDR3 size: 15 residues. Germline trimming cut 3 bases from V and 4 bases from J; bases unmatched to any gene: 4. CDR1 is LGHNA, CDR2 YSLEER, per germline.

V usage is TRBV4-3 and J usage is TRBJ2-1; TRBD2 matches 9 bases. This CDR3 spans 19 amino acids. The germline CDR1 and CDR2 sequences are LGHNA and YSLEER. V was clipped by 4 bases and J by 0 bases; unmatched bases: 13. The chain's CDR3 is CASSPRVAGAITSYNEQFF. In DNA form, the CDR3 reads TGCGCCAGCAGCCCCCGGGTAGCGGGGGCCATAACCTCCTACAATGAGCAGTTCTTC.

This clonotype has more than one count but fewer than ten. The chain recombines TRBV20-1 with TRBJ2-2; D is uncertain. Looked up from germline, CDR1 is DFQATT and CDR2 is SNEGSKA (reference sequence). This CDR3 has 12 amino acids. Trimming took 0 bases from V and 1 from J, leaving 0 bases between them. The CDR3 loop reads CSARENTGELFF. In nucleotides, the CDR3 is TGCAGTGCTAGAGAGAACACCGGGGAGCTGTTTTTT.

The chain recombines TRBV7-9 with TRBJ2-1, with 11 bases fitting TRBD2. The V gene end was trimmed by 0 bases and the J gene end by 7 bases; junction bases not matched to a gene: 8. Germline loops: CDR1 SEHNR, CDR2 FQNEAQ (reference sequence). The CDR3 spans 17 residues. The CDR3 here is CASSLATSGNSRNEQFF. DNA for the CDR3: TGTGCCAGCAGCTTAGCGACTAGCGGGAATAGTAGGAATGAGCAGTTCTTC.

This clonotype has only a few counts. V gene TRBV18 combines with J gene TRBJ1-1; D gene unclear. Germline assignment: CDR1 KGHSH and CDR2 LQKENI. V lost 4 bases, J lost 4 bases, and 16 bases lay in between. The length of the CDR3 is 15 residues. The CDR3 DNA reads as TGTGCCAGCTCACGCAACACCGGGAGGACCACTGAAGCTTTCTTT. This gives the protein CASSRNTGRTTEAFF. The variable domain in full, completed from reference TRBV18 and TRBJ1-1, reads NAGVMQNPRHLVRRRGQEARLRCSPMKGHSHVYWYRQLPEEGLKFMVYLQKENIIDESGMPKERFSAEFPKEGPSILRIQQVVRGDSAAYFCASSRNTGRTTEAFFGQGTRLTVV.

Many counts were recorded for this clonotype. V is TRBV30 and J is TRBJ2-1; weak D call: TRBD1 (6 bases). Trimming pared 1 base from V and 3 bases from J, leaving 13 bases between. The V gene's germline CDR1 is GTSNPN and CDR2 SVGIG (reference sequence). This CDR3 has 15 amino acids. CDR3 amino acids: CAWSESGDFYNEQFF. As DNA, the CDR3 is TGTGCCTGGAGTGAATCAGGGGATTTCTACAATGAGCAGTTCTTC.

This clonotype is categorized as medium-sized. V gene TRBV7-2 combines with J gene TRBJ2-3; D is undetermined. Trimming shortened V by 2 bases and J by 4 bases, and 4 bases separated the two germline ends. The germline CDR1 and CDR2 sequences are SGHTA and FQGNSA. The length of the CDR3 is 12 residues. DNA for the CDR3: TGTGCCAGCAGCTTATTCGCAGATACGCAGTATTTT. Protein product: CASSLFADTQYF.

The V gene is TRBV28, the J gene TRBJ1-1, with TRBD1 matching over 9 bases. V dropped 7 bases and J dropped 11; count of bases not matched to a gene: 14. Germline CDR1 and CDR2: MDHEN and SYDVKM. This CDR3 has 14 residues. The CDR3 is CASTAVQGAPGAFF. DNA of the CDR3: TGTGCCAGCACCGCCGTACAGGGGGCGCCAGGCGCTTTCTTT.

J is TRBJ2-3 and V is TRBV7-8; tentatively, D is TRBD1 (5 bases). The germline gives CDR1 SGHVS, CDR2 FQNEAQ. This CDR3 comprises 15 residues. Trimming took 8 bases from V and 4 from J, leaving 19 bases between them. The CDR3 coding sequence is TGTGCCAGCGCGAGAACCCAGGGTTTGGCAGATACGCAGTATTTT. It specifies CASARTQGLADTQYF.